This T cell receptor (beta chain) was documented in a study of beta chain features in type 1 diabetes. Study as a whole: Sorted cell examination encompassed 100,000,000 or so cells across all samples. Study-wide findings and caveats: Sequencing from cDNA could over-represent high-TCR-expressing cells.

CDR3 length equals 13 residues. Germline assignment: CDR1 SQVTM and CDR2 ANQGSEA. Between the trimmed V and J ends, which lost 7 bases and 0 bases, there was a span of 12 bases. TCRB transcripts that were expressed got sequenced, as all of the isolated RNA had been reverse transcribed. The assay was immunoSEQ multiplex PCR, and TCRdb's table has in-frame clones only and misses some. The sample records around 240,000 clones, roughly 70% being singletons. As for this clone: As yet, its antigen is unknown.

This chain uses TRBV29-1 with TRBJ1-2, with D tentatively TRBD1 (5 bases). The source material was naive CD4+ T cells from blood. This clonotype was obtained from a man aged 25 to 45 in good health. CDR3 sequence: CSAKTAANYGYTF. The CDR3 region has the DNA TGCAGCGCCAAGACAGCAGCTAACTATGGCTACACCTTC.